The 31 T cell receptor beta chains listed next were all sequenced from one sample in a study of T-cell memory formation after mild COVID-19. In TCRdb, the 5' RACE reads were re-called with MiXCR into one record per CDR3 protein. The table has 65,000 to 100,000 distinct CDR3 sequences, roughly 13% seen once. Sequenced sample: PBMCs or a T cell subset sorted from them (not recorded which). These receptors all stem from a young man who had mild COVID-19 (a few samples of this study predate the infection). Cell type and time point are not known.

In DNA form, the CDR3 reads TGTGCCAGTACAGGGGTTTTAGTAGATACGCAGTATTTT. It encodes CASTGVLVDTQYF. The rearrangement links TRBV12-3 or TRBV12-4 to TRBJ2-3, with TRBD1 identical over 7 bases. The ends lost 9 bases at V and 5 bases at J; junction bases unmatched: 8. This CDR3 is built from 13 residues.

This chain joins TRBV13 and TRBJ2-3, with unresolved D. The V and J ends lost 6 bases and 2 bases respectively, with 12 bases between them. The CDR3 contains 14 residues. CDR1 is PRHDT and CDR2 is FYEKMQ in the germline V gene (reference sequence). CDR3 amino acids: CASSSGPPTDTQYF. CDR3 coding DNA: TGTGCCAGCAGTTCTGGGCCTCCCACAGATACGCAGTATTTT.

This chain connects TRBV7-2 to TRBJ2-7; D is undetermined. The CDR3 consists of 11 residues. V shed 1 base and J shed 5 bases, with 3 bases lying between them. Germline V CDR1 and CDR2: SGHTA, FQGNSA. CDR3 sequence: CASSLVDEQYF. The CDR3 DNA reads as TGTGCCAGCAGCTTAGTGGACGAGCAGTACTTC.

In this sample, this clonotype turned up a few times. The rearrangement links TRBV2 to TRBJ2-5; perhaps TRBD2 as D (6 bases). CDR3 length equals 16 residues. Germline values: CDR1 SNHLY, CDR2 FYNNEI. The V and J ends lost 6 bases and 5 bases respectively, with 22 bases between them. The CDR3 loop reads CASRIGWEDQLETQYF. CDR3 sequence (DNA): TGTGCCAGCAGGATAGGATGGGAGGACCAATTGGAGACCCAGTACTTC.

This clonotype was picked up many times. The rearrangement links TRBV24-1 to TRBJ2-1, with D unresolved. CDR3 size: 12 residues. CDR1 is KGHDR and CDR2 is SFDVKD in the germline V gene. The V gene lost 5 bases and the J gene lost 4 bases, with 5 bases spanning the gap. DNA for the CDR3: TGTGCCACCAGTGGAAAGTACAATGAGCAGTTCTTC. It specifies CATSGKYNEQFF.

Note on this clonotype: At one of its ends the junction is not consistent with the germline gene, which may arise from a read error. J is TRBJ1-3 and V is TRBV24-1; D is undetermined. Looked up from germline, CDR1 is KGHDR and CDR2 is SFDVKD. The CDR3 has 11 residues. CDR3 sequence: CATSAGNTIYF. In DNA, the CDR3 is TGTGCCACCAGCGCTGGGAACACCATATATTTT.

V gene TRBV7-9 combines with J gene TRBJ2-7; D may be TRBD2 (6 bases). This CDR3 is 13 amino acids long. V shed 5 bases and J shed 3 bases, with 11 bases lying between them. Germline V gene data show CDR1 as SEHNR and CDR2 as FQNEAQ (reference sequence). CDR3 region: CASSIIADYEQYF. The CDR3, as DNA: TGTGCCAGCAGCATCATAGCGGACTACGAGCAGTACTTC.

This clonotype was picked up many times. The chain couples TRBV12-3 or TRBV12-4 to TRBJ2-5; tentatively, D is TRBD1 (6 bases). This CDR3 has 16 amino acids. Trimming pared 3 bases from V and 1 base from J, leaving 15 bases between. The CDR3 coding sequence is TGTGCCAGCAGTTTCGGCAGGGGACAACTCCAAGAGACCCAGTACTTC. Its translation: CASSFGRGQLQETQYF.

This chain joins TRBV20-1 and TRBJ2-5; 10 nucleotides match TRBD2. This CDR3 has 18 amino acids. The V gene end was trimmed by 0 bases and the J gene end by 0 bases; junction bases not matched to a gene: 10. Germline V gene data show CDR1 as DFQATT and CDR2 as SNEGSKA (reference sequence). The CDR3 loop is CSARDWLAGEVYQETQYF. Here the CDR3 DNA reads TGCAGTGCTAGAGATTGGCTAGCGGGGGAAGTGTACCAAGAGACCCAGTACTTC.

This clonotype was seen a few times. This chain uses TRBV7-9 with TRBJ1-2; D call uncertain. The CDR3 runs to 15 residues. Germline V gene data show CDR1 as SEHNR and CDR2 as FQNEAQ (reference sequence). V was cut by 5 bases and J by 3 bases, with 16 bases left in between. CDR3: CASSPGGLSDYGYTF. The CDR3 bases are TGTGCCAGCAGCCCCGGAGGATTGTCGGACTATGGCTACACCTTC. Supplemented by reference TRBV7-9 and TRBJ1-2, the full variable domain reads DTGVSQNPRHKITKRGQNVTFRCDPISEHNRLYWYRQTLGQGPEFLTYFQNEAQLEKSRLLSDRFSAERPKGSFSTLEIQRTEQGDSAMYLCASSPGGLSDYGYTFGSGTRLTVV.

There are a few counts of this clonotype. This sequence joins TRBV7-6 and TRBJ1-2; 7 bases line up with TRBD1. V shed 3 bases, J shed 2 bases, and the junction held 12 bases outside the gene matches. Germline-derived CDR1 and CDR2 are SGHVS and FNYEAQ. This CDR3 is 17 amino acids long. CDR3 bases: TGTGCCAGCAGCTTTCGACAGGGTGTGGATCTAAACTATGGCTACACCTTC. Its translation: CASSFRQGVDLNYGYTF.

The count of this clonotype is one. V and J are TRBV5-6 and TRBJ2-6; possibly TRBD2 for D (7 bases). CDR1 is SGHDT and CDR2 is YYEEEE in the germline V gene. This CDR3 has 16 residues. Trimming removed 6 bases from V and 2 bases from J, with 15 bases in between. This chain's CDR3 is CASNTLGGPGANVLTF. The CDR3 coding sequence is TGTGCCAGCAACACCCTGGGGGGGCCTGGGGCCAACGTCCTGACTTTC.

The chain has TRBV14 and TRBJ1-1, with D possibly matching TRBD1 (5 bases). The V gene lost 6 bases and the J gene lost 1 base, with 9 bases spanning the gap. The CDR3 runs to 13 residues. Germline CDR1 SGHDN, CDR2 FVKESK. CDR3 protein: CASRAQGNTEAFF. DNA of the CDR3: TGTGCCAGCAGGGCTCAGGGGAACACTGAAGCTTTCTTT.

The rearrangement uses TRBV5-6 and TRBJ2-5; 7 nucleotides line up with TRBD1. Per the germline V gene, CDR1 is SGHDT and CDR2 is YYEEEE. V dropped 2 bases and J dropped 5; count of bases not matched to a gene: 6. The CDR3 is 14 amino acids. The CDR3 here is CASSFEGACETQYF. DNA for the CDR3: TGTGCCAGCAGCTTTGAGGGGGCATGTGAGACCCAGTACTTC. The full variable domain, completed using reference TRBV5-6 and TRBJ2-5, is DAGVTQSPTHLIKTRGQQVTLRCSPKSGHDTVSWYQQALGQGPQFIFQYYEEEERQRGNFPDRFSGHQFPNYSSELNVNALLLGDSALYLCASSFEGACETQYFGPGTRLLVL.

This clonotype has more than one count but fewer than ten. V and J are TRBV7-9 and TRBJ2-7; 7 bases are shared with TRBD1. This CDR3 is 13 amino acids long. V was pared by 5 bases and J by 6 bases, with 7 bases of the junction left unmatched. Germline CDR1 and CDR2: SEHNR and FQNEAQ (reference sequence). The CDR3 spells CASSRQGSIEQYF. CDR3 nucleotides: TGTGCCAGCAGCCGACAGGGAAGTATCGAGCAGTACTTC.

This chain uses TRBV7-9 with TRBJ2-5; D is perhaps TRBD1 (6 bases). Between the trimmed V and J ends, which lost 5 bases and 2 bases, there was a span of 12 bases. The CDR3 loop spans 14 amino acids. Germline CDR1 reads SEHNR; CDR2 reads FQNEAQ (reference sequence). The CDR3 region is CASSQGQKQETQYF. CDR3 nucleotide sequence: TGTGCCAGCAGCCAAGGACAGAAGCAAGAGACCCAGTACTTC.

The CDR3 DNA follows: TGTGCCAGCAGCGGAGGGACGGCGGATAACAATGAGCAGTTCTTC. This gives the protein CASSGGTADNNEQFF. The chain uses TRBV12-3 or TRBV12-4 and TRBJ2-1, with D perhaps matching TRBD2 (6 bases). The CDR3 extends over 15 amino acids. V was cut by 6 bases and J by 5 bases, with 17 bases left in between.

This clonotype came up a few times. The gene calls are TRBV20-1 and TRBJ2-5; D may be TRBD1 (6 bases). Germline CDR1 and CDR2: DFQATT and SNEGSKA (reference sequence). The V gene lost 1 base and the J gene lost 2 bases, with 14 bases spanning the gap. The CDR3 covers 15 residues. The CDR3 loop reads CSARAPGQLQETQYF. Here the CDR3 DNA reads TGCAGTGCTAGAGCCCCAGGACAGCTACAAGAGACCCAGTACTTC.

Only a few counts were recorded for this clonotype. The CDR3 spells CSASAGQGRNYGYTF. The CDR3 nucleotides read TGCAGTGCGTCTGCGGGACAGGGGCGTAACTATGGCTACACCTTC. This chain uses TRBV20-1 with TRBJ1-2, with 10 bases matching TRBD1. Germline V CDR1 and CDR2: DFQATT, SNEGSKA (reference sequence). V gave up 6 bases and J gave up 1 base; unmatched junction bases: 8. There are 15 residues in the CDR3.

V and J are TRBV7-3 and TRBJ2-2; D is uncertain. Trimming shortened V by 2 bases and J by 0 bases, and 10 bases separated the two germline ends. The germline V gene encodes CDR1 SGHTA and CDR2 FQGTGA. The CDR3 extends over 16 amino acids. This CDR3 reads CASSLSPYANTGELFF. The CDR3 DNA sequence: TGTGCCAGCAGCTTATCGCCCTATGCGAACACCGGGGAGCTGTTTTTT.

The rearrangement joins TRBV5-1 to TRBJ1-1; D remains ambiguous. The CDR3 contains 13 residues. Between the trimmed V and J ends, which lost 4 bases and 11 bases, there was a span of 18 bases. From germline, CDR1 is SGHRS and CDR2 YFSETQ. The CDR3 region has the DNA TGCGCCAGCAGCCTAGGCAGTGGAAGGGCCGCTTTCTTT. Translating it yields CASSLGSGRAAFF. The whole variable domain, filled in from reference TRBV5-1 and TRBJ1-1, reads KAGVTQTPRYLIKTRGQQVTLSCSPISGHRSVSWYQQTPGQGLQFLFEYFSETQRNKGNFPGRFSGRQFSNSRSEMNVSTLELGDSALYLCASSLGSGRAAFFGQGTRLTVV.

The chain uses TRBV4-1 and TRBJ2-7; D possibly corresponds to TRBD2 (7 bases). The CDR3 length is 15 residues. Germline CDR1 reads MGHRA; CDR2 reads YSYEKL. The V gene lost 5 bases and the J gene lost 3 bases, with 17 bases spanning the gap. For the CDR3, the DNA is TGCGCCAGCAGCGCGCCGGGGGCGGGGGACTACGAGCAGTACTTC. It specifies CASSAPGAGDYEQYF.

The rearrangement uses TRBV5-5 and TRBJ2-7, with TRBD1 matching over 8 bases. This CDR3 contains 14 residues. The J segment lost 2 bases and the V segment lost 4 bases, leaving 5 bases of the junction unmatched. CDR1 is SGHKS and CDR2 is YYEKEE in the germline V gene (reference sequence). CDR3 amino acids: CASSRGQAPYEQYF. The CDR3 coding sequence is TGTGCCAGCAGCCGGGGACAGGCCCCCTACGAGCAGTACTTC.

This clonotype was detected only a few times. The gene calls are TRBV6-5 and TRBJ2-7; D unclear. Trimming stripped 0 bases from V and 6 bases from J, with 6 bases between. CDR1 is MNHEY, CDR2 SVGAGI, per germline. The length of the CDR3 is 12 residues. The CDR3 DNA reads TGTGCCAGCAGTTACTCGATCGGCGAGCAGTACTTC. Translation: CASSYSIGEQYF.

This clonotype came up a few times. The V call is TRBV6-5, the J call TRBJ1-5; possibly TRBD1 for D (6 bases). The CDR3 loop spans 15 amino acids. Germline V gives CDR1 MNHEY, CDR2 SVGAGI. The V end lost 10 bases, the J end lost 4 bases, and 20 bases lay between the germline ends. Here the CDR3 reads CATRQEGTSNQPQHF. As DNA, the CDR3 is TGTGCCACTAGACAGGAAGGGACTTCAAATCAGCCCCAGCATTTT.

This clonotype was picked up many times. The chain recombines TRBV20-1 with TRBJ2-2; TRBD1 is a possible D gene (5 bases). V lost 3 bases to trimming and J lost 2 bases, with 7 bases between them. Germline V gives CDR1 DFQATT, CDR2 SNEGSKA (reference sequence). CDR3 length: 13 residues. The DNA of the CDR3 is TGCAGTGCTAGGCAGGGTAACACCGGGGAGCTGTTTTTT. The encoded protein is CSARQGNTGELFF.

V usage is TRBV20-1 and J usage is TRBJ1-6, with 9 bases aligning to TRBD1. The CDR3 has 18 amino acids. V shed 3 bases and J 2 bases; nucleotides not matched to a gene: 11. Germline V lookup: CDR1 DFQATT, CDR2 SNEGSKA (reference sequence). Here the CDR3 DNA reads TGCAGTGCTAGGTCCGGGACAGGGCTAGGTCCCTATAATTCACCCCTCCACTTT. This sequence encodes CSARSGTGLGPYNSPLHF.

The chain links TRBV12-3 or TRBV12-4 to TRBJ2-2, with 7 bases that match TRBD2. With V trimmed by 5 bases and J by 2 bases, 2 bases remained unmatched. The CDR3 runs to 14 residues. The CDR3 nucleotides read TGTGCCAGCAGTAAGGGACTAAACACCGGGGAGCTGTTTTTT. Translated, it gives CASSKGLNTGELFF.

The rearrangement links TRBV11-2 to TRBJ1-1; perhaps TRBD1 as D (5 bases). CDR3 length equals 14 residues. Germline V gives CDR1 SGHAT, CDR2 FQNNGV. The V gene lost 5 bases and the J gene lost 11 bases, with 21 bases spanning the gap. CDR3 DNA: TGTGCCAGCAGCCCCACCGGGGACGGGGTGTGGGCTTTCTTT. This codes for CASSPTGDGVWAFF.

This clonotype was counted between two and nine times. The chain carries TRBV4-3 and TRBJ2-3; D is undetermined. The ends were cut back, 0 bases at V and 4 bases at J, with 14 bases in the middle. CDR1 and CDR2 (germline): LGHNA, YSLEER. The CDR3 contains 16 residues. The CDR3 coding sequence is TGCGCCAGCAGCCAAGATCGACGTGGGCGTGCAGATACGCAGTATTTT. It yields the protein CASSQDRRGRADTQYF.

This clonotype was counted between two and nine times. The V and J genes are TRBV20-1 and TRBJ1-5; maybe TRBD1 (5 bases). V gave up 6 bases and J gave up 4 bases, with 28 bases separating them. The germline V gene encodes CDR1 DFQATT and CDR2 SNEGSKA (reference sequence). The CDR3 loop spans 18 amino acids. The CDR3 nucleotides read TGCAGTGCCAAACCTTTCGGGGCCCTTCAGTGGATGAATCAGCCCCAGCATTTT. It is translated as CSAKPFGALQWMNQPQHF.